The T cell receptor beta chain under discussion was sequenced for a study of beta chain features in type 1 diabetes. Regarding the study as a whole: The study found moderately but significantly shorter TCRB CDR3s in all four CD4+ subsets of Type 1 diabetes patients.

Worth noting for this clone: Antigen unknown.

Isolated RNA was reverse transcribed in full, so expressed TCRB transcripts were sequenced. Profiled with immunoSEQ multiplex PCR; TCRdb holds only in-frame clones, not every one. Among about 140,000 clones listed, 6.9% were seen once. Based on CD45RO/CCR7/CD25/CD127/CD95/CD27, CD4+ regulatory, stem cell-like memory, naive and central memory cells were sorted. Germline loops: CDR1 LNHDA, CDR2 SQIVND (reference sequence). This CDR3 region has 15 residues. Trimming cost V 5 bases and J 1 base, with 15 bases left between them. The TCR was taken from a woman between 25 and 40 years old in good health. Sequences were obtained from central memory CD4+ T cells from blood. The chain combines TRBV19 with TRBJ2-7; possibly TRBD1 for D (6 bases). CDR3 nucleotide sequence: TGTGCCAGTAGTCATGGGGGCAGGGGATCCTACGAGCAGTACTTC. Translated, it gives CASSHGGRGSYEQYF.